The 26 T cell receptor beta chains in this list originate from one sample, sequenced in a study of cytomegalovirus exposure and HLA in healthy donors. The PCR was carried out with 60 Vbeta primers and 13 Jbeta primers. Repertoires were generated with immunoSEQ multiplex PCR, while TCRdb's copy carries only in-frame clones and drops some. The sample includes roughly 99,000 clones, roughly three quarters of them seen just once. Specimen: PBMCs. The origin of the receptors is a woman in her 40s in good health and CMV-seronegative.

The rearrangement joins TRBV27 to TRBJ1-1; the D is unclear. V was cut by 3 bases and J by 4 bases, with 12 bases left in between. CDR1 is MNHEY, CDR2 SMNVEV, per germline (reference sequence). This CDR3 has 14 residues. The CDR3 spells CASSFSGLSTEAFF. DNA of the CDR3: TGTGCCAGCAGTTTTTCGGGGTTGAGCACTGAAGCTTTCTTT.

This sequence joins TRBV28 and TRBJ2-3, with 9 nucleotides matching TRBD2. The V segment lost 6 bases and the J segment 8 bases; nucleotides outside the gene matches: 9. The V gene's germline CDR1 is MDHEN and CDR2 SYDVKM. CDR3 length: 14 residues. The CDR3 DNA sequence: TGTGCCAGCAGCCAAGCGGGGGGCGGAGGTACGCAGTATTTT. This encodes CASSQAGGGGTQYF.

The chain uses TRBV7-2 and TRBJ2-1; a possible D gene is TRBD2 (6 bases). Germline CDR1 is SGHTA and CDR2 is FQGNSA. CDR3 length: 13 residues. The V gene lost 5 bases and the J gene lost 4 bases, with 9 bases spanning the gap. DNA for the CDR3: TGTGCCAGCAGCGCGGGACTTTACAATGAGCAGTTCTTC. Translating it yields CASSAGLYNEQFF.

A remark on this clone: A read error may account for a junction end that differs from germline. The CDR3 coding sequence is TGTGCTAGCAGCAAAAGCCCCACCGGGACAGGGGGTCACGGAAGATATGGCTACACCTTC. Its protein is CASSKSPTGTGGHGRYGYTF. The chain is built from TRBV7-7 and TRBJ1-2; TRBD1 matches at 11 bases. Germline lookup yields CDR1 SSHAT and CDR2 FNYEAQ (reference sequence). The CDR3 consists of 20 residues.

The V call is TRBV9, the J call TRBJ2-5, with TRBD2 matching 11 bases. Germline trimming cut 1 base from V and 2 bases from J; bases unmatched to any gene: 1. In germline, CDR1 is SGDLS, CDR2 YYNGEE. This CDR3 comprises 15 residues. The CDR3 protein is CASSVLAGGQETQYF. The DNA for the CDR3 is TGTGCCAGCAGCGTACTAGCGGGGGGACAAGAGACCCAGTACTTC.

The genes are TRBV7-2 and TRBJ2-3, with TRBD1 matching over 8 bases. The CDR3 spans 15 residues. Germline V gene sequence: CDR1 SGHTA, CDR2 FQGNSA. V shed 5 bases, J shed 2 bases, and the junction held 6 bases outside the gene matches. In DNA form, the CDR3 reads TGTGCCAGCAGCCCAGGACAGGGAATCACAGATACGCAGTATTTT. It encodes CASSPGQGITDTQYF.

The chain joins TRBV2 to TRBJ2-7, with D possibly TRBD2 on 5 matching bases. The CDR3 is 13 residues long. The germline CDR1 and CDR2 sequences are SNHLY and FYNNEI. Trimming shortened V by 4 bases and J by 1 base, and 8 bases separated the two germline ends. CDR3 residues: CASSVEGSYEQYF. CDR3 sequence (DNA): TGTGCCAGCAGTGTTGAGGGATCCTACGAGCAGTACTTC.

The DNA of the CDR3 is TGTGCCAGCCTGGGGGGGTTGGATACGCAGTATTTT. It codes for CASLGGLDTQYF. The chain recombines TRBV28 with TRBJ2-3; 7 nucleotides agree with TRBD2. The CDR3 runs to 12 residues. From germline, CDR1 is MDHEN and CDR2 SYDVKM. V was clipped by 8 bases and J by 6 bases; unmatched bases: 5.

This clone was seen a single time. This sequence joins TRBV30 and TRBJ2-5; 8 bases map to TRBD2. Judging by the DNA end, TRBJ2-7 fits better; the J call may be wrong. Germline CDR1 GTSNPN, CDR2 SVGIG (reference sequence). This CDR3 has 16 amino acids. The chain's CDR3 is CAWSVPGASGSYEQYF. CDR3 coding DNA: TGTGCCTGGAGTGTACCGGGGGCTAGCGGGTCCTACGAGCAGTACTTC.

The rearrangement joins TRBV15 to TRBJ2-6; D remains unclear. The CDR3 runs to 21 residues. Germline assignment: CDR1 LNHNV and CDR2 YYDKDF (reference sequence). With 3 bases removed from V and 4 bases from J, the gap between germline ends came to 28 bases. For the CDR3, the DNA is TGTGCCACCAGCAGCTACCACCCGATCGCGGTGTCCCCGTCCGGGGCCAACGTCCTGACTTTC. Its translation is CATSSYHPIAVSPSGANVLTF.

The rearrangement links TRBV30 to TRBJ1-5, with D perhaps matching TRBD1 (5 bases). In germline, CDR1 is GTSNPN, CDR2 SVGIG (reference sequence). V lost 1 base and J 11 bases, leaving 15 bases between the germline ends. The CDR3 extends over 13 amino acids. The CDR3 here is CAWSEDRGSAQHF. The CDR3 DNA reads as TGTGCCTGGAGTGAAGACAGAGGATCAGCCCAGCATTTT. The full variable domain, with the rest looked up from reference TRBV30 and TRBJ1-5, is SQTIHQWPATLVQPVGSPLSLECTVEGTSNPNLYWYRQAAGRGLQLLFYSVGIGQISSEVPQNLSASRPQDRQFILSSKKLLLSDSGFYLCAWSEDRGSAQHFGDGTRLSIL.

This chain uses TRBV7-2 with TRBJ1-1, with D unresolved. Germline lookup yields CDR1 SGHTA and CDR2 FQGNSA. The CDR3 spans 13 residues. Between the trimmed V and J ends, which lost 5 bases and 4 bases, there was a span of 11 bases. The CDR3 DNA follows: TGTGCCAGCAGCCAGAGGTCCGGCACTGAAGCTTTCTTT. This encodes CASSQRSGTEAFF.

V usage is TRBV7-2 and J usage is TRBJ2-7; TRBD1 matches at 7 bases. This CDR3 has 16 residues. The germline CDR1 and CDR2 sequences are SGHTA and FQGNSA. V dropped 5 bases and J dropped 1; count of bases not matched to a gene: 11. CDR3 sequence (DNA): TGTGCCAGCAGCCCATCACCGGACAGGCTGTCCTACGAGCAGTACTTC. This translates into CASSPSPDRLSYEQYF.

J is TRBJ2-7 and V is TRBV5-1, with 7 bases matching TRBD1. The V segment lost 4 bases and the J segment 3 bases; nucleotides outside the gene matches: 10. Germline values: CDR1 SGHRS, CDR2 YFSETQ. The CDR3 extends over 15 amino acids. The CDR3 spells CASSGEDRSLYEQYF. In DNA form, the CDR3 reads TGCGCCAGCAGCGGCGAGGACAGGTCGCTCTACGAGCAGTACTTC.

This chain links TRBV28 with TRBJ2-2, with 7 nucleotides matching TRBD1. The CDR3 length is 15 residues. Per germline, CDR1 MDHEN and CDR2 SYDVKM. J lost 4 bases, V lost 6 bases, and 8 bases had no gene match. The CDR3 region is CASSPQGLATGELFF. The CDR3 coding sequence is TGTGCCAGCAGCCCACAGGGGCTGGCCACCGGGGAGCTGTTTTTT.

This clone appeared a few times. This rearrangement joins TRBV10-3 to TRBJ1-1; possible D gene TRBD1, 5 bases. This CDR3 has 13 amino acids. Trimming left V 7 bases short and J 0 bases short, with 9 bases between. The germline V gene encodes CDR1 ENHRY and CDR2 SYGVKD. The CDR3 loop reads CAITAGLNTEAFF. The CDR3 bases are TGTGCCATCACGGCAGGGCTGAACACTGAAGCTTTCTTT.

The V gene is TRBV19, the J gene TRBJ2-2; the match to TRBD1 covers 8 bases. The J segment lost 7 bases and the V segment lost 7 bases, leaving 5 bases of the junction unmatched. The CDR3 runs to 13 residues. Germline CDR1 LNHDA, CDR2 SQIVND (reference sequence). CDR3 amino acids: CASNQGADGELFF. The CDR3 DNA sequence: TGTGCCAGTAACCAGGGGGCGGACGGGGAGCTGTTTTTT.

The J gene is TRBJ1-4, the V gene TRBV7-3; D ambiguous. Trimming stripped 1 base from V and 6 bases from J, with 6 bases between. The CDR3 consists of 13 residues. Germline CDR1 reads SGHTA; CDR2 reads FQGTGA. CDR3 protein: CASSLNSHEKLFF. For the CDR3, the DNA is TGTGCCAGCAGCTTAAACAGCCATGAAAAACTGTTTTTT.

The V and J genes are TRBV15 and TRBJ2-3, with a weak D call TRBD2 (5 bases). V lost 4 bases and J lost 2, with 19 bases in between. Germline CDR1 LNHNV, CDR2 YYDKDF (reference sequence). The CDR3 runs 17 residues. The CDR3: CATSNVLGLAHTDTQYF. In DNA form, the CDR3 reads TGTGCCACCAGCAACGTCTTAGGACTTGCACACACAGATACGCAGTATTTT.

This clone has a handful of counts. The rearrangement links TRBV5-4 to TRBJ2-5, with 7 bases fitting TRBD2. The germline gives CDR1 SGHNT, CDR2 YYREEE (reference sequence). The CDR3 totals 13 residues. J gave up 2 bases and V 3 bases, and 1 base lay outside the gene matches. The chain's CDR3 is CASSWGGQETQYF. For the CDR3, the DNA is TGTGCCAGCAGCTGGGGGGGGCAAGAGACCCAGTACTTC.

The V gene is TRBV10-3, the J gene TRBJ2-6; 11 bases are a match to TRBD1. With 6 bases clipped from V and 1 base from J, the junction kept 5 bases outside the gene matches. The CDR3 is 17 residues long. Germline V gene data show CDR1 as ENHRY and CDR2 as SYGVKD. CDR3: CAISPGQGGSGANVLTF. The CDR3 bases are TGTGCCATCAGCCCGGGACAGGGGGGATCTGGGGCCAACGTCCTGACTTTC.

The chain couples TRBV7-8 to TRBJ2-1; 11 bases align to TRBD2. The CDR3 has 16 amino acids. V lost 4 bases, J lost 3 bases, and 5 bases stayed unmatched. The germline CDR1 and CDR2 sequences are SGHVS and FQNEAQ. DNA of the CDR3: TGTGCCAGCAGCTCTCGACTAGCGGGGCGCTACAATGAGCAGTTCTTC. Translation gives CASSSRLAGRYNEQFF.

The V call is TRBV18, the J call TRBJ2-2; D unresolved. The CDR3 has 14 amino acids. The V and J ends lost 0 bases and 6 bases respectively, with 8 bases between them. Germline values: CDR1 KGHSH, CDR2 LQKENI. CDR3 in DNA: TGTGCCAGCTCACCACCCACACGGGCCGGGGAGCTGTTTTTT. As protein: CASSPPTRAGELFF.

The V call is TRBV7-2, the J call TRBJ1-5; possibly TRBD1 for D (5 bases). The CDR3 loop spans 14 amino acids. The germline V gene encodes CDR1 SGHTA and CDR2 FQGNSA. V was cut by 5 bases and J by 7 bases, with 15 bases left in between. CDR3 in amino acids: CASSGQGGGQPQHF. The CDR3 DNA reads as TGTGCCAGCAGCGGGCAGGGCGGGGGGCAGCCCCAGCATTTT.

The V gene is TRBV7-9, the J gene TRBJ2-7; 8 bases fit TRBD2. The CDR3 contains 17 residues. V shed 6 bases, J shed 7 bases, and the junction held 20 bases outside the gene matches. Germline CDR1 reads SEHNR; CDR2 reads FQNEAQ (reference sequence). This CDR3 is CASSVGPAGAPYYEQYF. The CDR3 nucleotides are TGTGCCAGCAGTGTAGGTCCAGCGGGGGCCCCTTATTATGAGCAGTACTTC.

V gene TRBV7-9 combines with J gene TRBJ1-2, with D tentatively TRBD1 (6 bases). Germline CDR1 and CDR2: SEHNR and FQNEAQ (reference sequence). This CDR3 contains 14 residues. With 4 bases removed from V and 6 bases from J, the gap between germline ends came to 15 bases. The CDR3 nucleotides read TGTGCCAGCAGCTCGGGACAACAAGGCAATGGCTACACCTTC. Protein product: CASSSGQQGNGYTF.